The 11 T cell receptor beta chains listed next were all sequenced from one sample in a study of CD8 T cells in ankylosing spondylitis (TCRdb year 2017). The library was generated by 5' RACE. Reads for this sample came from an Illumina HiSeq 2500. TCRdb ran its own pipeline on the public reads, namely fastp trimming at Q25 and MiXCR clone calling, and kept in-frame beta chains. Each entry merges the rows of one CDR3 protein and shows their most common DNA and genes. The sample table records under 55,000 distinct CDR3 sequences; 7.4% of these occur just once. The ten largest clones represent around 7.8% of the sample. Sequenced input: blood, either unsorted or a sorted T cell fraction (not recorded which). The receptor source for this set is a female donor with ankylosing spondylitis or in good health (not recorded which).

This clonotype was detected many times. CDR3 coding DNA: TGCGCCAGCAGCCCTGACGGTTATTTTCAAGGCACTGAAGCTTTCTTT. Translating gives CASSPDGYFQGTEAFF. The gene calls are TRBV5-1 and TRBJ1-1; the D is unclear. The CDR3 contains 16 residues. Germline assignment: CDR1 SGHRS and CDR2 YFSETQ. Deletions cut 4 bases from V and 4 bases from J, with 20 bases between.

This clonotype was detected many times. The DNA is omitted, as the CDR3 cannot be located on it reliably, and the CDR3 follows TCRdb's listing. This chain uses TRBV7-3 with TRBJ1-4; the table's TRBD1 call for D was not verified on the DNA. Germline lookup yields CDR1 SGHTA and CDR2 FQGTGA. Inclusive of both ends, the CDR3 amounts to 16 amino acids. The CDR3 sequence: CASRCRNRGSRKNCFF.

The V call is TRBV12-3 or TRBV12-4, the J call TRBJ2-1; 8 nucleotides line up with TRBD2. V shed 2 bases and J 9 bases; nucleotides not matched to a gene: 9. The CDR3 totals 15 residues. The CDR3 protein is CASSLFRGGQGEQFF. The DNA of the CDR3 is TGTGCCAGCAGTTTATTCCGGGGGGGCCAAGGTGAGCAGTTCTTC.

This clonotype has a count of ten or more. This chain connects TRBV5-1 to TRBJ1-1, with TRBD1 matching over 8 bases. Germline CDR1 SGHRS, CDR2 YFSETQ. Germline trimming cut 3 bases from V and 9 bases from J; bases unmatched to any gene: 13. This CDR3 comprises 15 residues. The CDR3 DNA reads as TGCGCCAGCAGCTCCGGGGACAGGTTGACTAGGCAAGCTTTCTTT. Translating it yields CASSSGDRLTRQAFF.

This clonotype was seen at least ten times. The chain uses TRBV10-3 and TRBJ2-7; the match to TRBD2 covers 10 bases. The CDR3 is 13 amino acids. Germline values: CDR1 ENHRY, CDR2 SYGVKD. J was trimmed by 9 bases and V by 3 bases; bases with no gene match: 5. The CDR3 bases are TGTGCCATCAGTGACGGGACTAGCGTTGCGCAGTACTTC. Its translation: CAISDGTSVAQYF.

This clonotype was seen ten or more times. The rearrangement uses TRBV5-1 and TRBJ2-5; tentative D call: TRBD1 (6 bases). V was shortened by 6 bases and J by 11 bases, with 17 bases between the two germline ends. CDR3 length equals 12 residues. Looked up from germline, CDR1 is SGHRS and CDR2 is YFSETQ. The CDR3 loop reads CASKLEQGFQYF. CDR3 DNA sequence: TGCGCCAGCAAACTCGAACAGGGTTTTCAGTACTTC.

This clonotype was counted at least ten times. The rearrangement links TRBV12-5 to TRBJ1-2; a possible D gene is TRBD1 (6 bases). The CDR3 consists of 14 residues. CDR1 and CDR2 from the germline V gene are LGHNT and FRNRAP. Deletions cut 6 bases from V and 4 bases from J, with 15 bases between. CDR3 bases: TGTGCTAGTGGCTCCTACAGAGGGGGCTATGGCTACACCTTC. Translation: CASGSYRGGYGYTF.

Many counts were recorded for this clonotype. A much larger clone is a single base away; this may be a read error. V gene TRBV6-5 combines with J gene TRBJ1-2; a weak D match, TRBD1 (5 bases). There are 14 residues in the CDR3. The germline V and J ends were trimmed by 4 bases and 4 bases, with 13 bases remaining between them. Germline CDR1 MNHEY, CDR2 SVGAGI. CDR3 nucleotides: TGTGCCAGCAGTTGCTCGTCAGGGTCCTATGGCTACACCTTC. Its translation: CASSCSSGSYGYTF.

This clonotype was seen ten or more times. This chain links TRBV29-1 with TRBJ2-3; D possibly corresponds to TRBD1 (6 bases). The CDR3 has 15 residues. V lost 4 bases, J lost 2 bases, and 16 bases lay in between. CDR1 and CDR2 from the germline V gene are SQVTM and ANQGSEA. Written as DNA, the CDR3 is TGCAGCGTTGCCGAGGGATTGGGACACACAGATACGCAGTATTTT. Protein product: CSVAEGLGHTDTQYF.

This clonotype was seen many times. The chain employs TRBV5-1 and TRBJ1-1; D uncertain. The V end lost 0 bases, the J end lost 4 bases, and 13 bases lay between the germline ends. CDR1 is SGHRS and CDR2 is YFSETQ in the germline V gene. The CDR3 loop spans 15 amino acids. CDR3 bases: TGCGCCAGCAGCTTGGCCGGGTGGGAAGGCACTGAAGCTTTCTTT. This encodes CASSLAGWEGTEAFF. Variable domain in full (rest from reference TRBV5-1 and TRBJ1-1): KAGVTQTPRYLIKTRGQQVTLSCSPISGHRSVSWYQQTPGQGLQFLFEYFSETQRNKGNFPGRFSGRQFSNSRSEMNVSTLELGDSALYLCASSLAGWEGTEAFFGQGTRLTVV.

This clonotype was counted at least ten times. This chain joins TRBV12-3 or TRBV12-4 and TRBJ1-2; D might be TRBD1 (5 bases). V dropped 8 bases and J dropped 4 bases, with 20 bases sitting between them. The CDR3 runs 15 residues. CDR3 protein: CASAISGLLVYGYTF. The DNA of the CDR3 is TGTGCCAGCGCCATATCGGGACTCCTGGTCTATGGCTACACCTTC.